The rows below give T cell receptor beta chains drawn from one sample of a study of cytomegalovirus exposure and HLA in healthy donors. Libraries were prepared by immunoSEQ multiplex PCR; TCRdb keeps only in-frame clonotypes and omits some of them. In the table there are more than 150,000 clones, about four fifths of which are singletons. Material: PBMCs. The receptors were sampled from a woman between 25 and 40 years old in good health and CMV-seropositive. Each CDR3 is given with its conserved first and last residue. The order of the fields is clone size, V gene, D gene, J gene, CDR3 DNA, CDR3 protein. The D gene is left open where the match is weak. Rows give clone size only sometimes, using once, few, many, or a class for an expanded clone.

>NA|TRBV9|NA|TRBJ1-1
TGTGCCAGCAGCGTCTTTGACAGCCTAATGAACACTGAAGCTTTCTTT
CASSVFDSLMNTEAFF
>NA|TRBV6-6|TRBD1|TRBJ2-7
TGTGCCAGCAGAGAGTCAGGGGGCGCCTCCTACGAGCAGTACTTC
CASRESGGASYEQYF
>NA|TRBV7-9|TRBD1|TRBJ2-3
TGTGCCAGCAGCTCGGGACAGGTGTCTGCTACGCAGTATTTT
CASSSGQVSATQYF
>NA|TRBV27|NA|TRBJ2-1
TGTGCCAGCAGTTTATCAAGCGGCAATGAGCAGTTCTTC
CASSLSSGNEQFF
>NA|TRBV6-4|NA|TRBJ2-7
TGTGCCAGCAGTGACCCACTGCCCGCCTACGAGCAGTACTTC
CASSDPLPAYEQYF
>once|TRBV7-9|NA|TRBJ1-1
TGTGCCAGCACCAAGTCAGGGAACACTGAAGCTTTCTTT
CASTKSGNTEAFF
>NA|TRBV28|TRBD2|TRBJ2-4
TGTGCCAGCAGTAGGTGGGAGGGAGGCAAAAACATTCAGTACTTC
CASSRWEGGKNIQYF
>once|TRBV7-8|TRBD1|TRBJ1-5
TGTGCCAGCAGCTTCAGAGACAGGGCCAATCAGCCCCAGCATTTT
CASSFRDRANQPQHF
>NA|TRBV6-1|NA|TRBJ2-5
TGTGCCAGCGTCGGTCTGAGGGATCAAGAGACCCAGTACTTC
CASVGLRDQETQYF
>NA|TRBV29-1|NA|TRBJ2-1
TGCAGCGTTGAAGACGCCAGATCCTACAATGAGCAGTTCTTC
CSVEDARSYNEQFF
>NA|TRBV6-5|NA|TRBJ1-2
TGTGCCAGCAGCCGAGGTAGAGGGATATATGGCTACACCTTC
CASSRGRGIYGYTF
>NA|TRBV4-2|NA|TRBJ1-2
TGTGCCAGCAGCCAAGTTGCGGCGGGGAGCGAGAATGGCTACACCTTC
CASSQVAAGSENGYTF
>NA|TRBV6-6|NA|TRBJ2-7
TGTGCCAGCATCCCCCCACAGGGAATAAGGAGTAACGAGCAGTACTTC
CASIPPQGIRSNEQYF
>NA|TRBV15|TRBD2|TRBJ2-1
TGTGCCACCAGCACAACATCACTAGCGGGAGCAGCTTGGGATGAGCAGTTCTTC
CATSTTSLAGAAWDEQFF